This is a list of T cell receptor beta chains from one sample in a study of OX40 agonist ivuxolimab in advanced cancers. Assay: immunoSEQ multiplex PCR; the TCRdb copy retains only in-frame clones and omits some. The table has about 7,700 clones, 79% seen once. Specimen: CD4+ or CD8+ T cells sorted from blood, collected in a trial of the OX40 agonist ivuxolimab. The source is an adult with an advanced solid tumor such as melanoma, head and neck, liver or kidney cancer. CDR3s include the opening cysteine and the closing phenylalanine or tryptophan. Each record gives: D gene, V gene, J gene, clone size, CDR3 protein, CDR3 DNA. D genes are given only for firm matches. The listing skips clone size in some rows; elsewhere it reads once, few, many or a size class.

>-|TRBV11-2|TRBJ2-7|medium-sized
CASSLGRGTYEQYF
TGTGCCAGCAGCTTAGGGCGGGGTACCTACGAGCAGTACTTC
>-|TRBV2|TRBJ2-5|once
CASSEHWDTVETQYF
TGTGCCAGCAGTGAACACTGGGACACCGTAGAGACCCAGTACTTC
>-|TRBV7-9|TRBJ2-3|-
CASSSAADTQYF
TGTGCCAGCAGTAGTGCGGCAGATACGCAGTATTTT
>-|TRBV7-2|TRBJ1-5|-
CASSLGPERPQHF
TGTGCCAGCAGCTTAGGCCCGGAGCGGCCCCAGCATTTT
>-|TRBV9|TRBJ1-2|-
CASSANGRANYGYTF
TGTGCCAGCAGCGCCAATGGCAGAGCTAACTATGGCTACACCTTC
>TRBD1|TRBV18|TRBJ2-7|-
CASSPGQGAYEQYF
TGTGCCAGCTCACCGGGACAGGGGGCTTACGAGCAGTACTTC
>TRBD2|TRBV19|TRBJ2-7|few
CASSIWLAGEIGEQYF
TGTGCCAGTAGTATTTGGCTAGCGGGAGAAATTGGCGAGCAGTACTTC
>-|TRBV28|TRBJ2-1|few
CASSFGTSKGYYSYNEQFF
TGTGCCAGCAGTTTCGGAACTAGCAAAGGGTATTACTCCTACAATGAGCAGTTCTTC
>-|TRBV6-5|TRBJ1-1|-
CASSYSRPSDTEAFF
TGTGCCAGCAGTTACAGTAGGCCTTCAGACACTGAAGCTTTCTTT
>TRBD2|TRBV19|TRBJ2-3|-
CASSIVAGGGTDTQYF
TGTGCCAGTAGTATAGTAGCGGGGGGGGGCACAGATACGCAGTATTTT
>TRBD2|TRBV7-8|TRBJ2-3|-
CASSLEVGGRTDTQYF
TGTGCCAGCAGCTTAGAAGTGGGGGGGAGGACAGATACGCAGTATTTT
>TRBD1|TRBV11-2|TRBJ1-4|-
CASSFRQGREKLFF
TGTGCCAGCAGCTTCCGACAGGGGAGGGAAAAACTGTTTTTT
>-|TRBV27|TRBJ1-5|-
CASSSQVYSNQPQHF
TGTGCCAGCAGTTCACAGGTCTATAGCAATCAGCCCCAGCATTTT
>-|TRBV7-9|TRBJ2-1|-
CASSPGAEQFF
TGTGCCAGCAGCCCTGGGGCTGAGCAGTTCTTC
>-|TRBV7-9|TRBJ2-1|-
CASSFGTYGGNEQFF
TGTGCCAGCAGCTTTGGAACCTACGGAGGCAATGAGCAGTTCTTC
>TRBD2|TRBV9|TRBJ2-2|-
CASSVNPFTSGGSPGELFF
TGTGCCAGCAGCGTAAACCCCTTTACTAGCGGGGGTTCCCCCGGGGAGCTGTTTTTT
>-|TRBV14|TRBJ2-7|-
CASSQGQGLFSYEQYF
TGTGCCAGCAGCCAAGGGCAGGGACTCTTCTCCTACGAGCAGTACTTC
>-|TRBV5-5|TRBJ1-6|medium-sized
CASSGGTTTNSPLHF
TGTGCCAGCAGCGGCGGGACAACAACTAATTCACCCCTCCACTTT
>TRBD1|TRBV10-2|TRBJ2-2|few
CASRDRESGELFF
TGCGCCAGTAGGGACAGGGAAAGCGGGGAGCTGTTTTTT
>TRBD1|TRBV5-6|TRBJ1-2|-
CASSTGTGVLSGYTF
TGTGCCAGCAGCACAGGGACAGGGGTTCTCTCTGGCTACACCTTC
>-|TRBV15|TRBJ2-1|-
CATSRVQNPPYNEQFF
TGTGCCACCAGCAGAGTACAGAACCCCCCATACAATGAGCAGTTCTTC
>-|TRBV30|TRBJ2-7|-
CAVQREDLDEQYF
TGTGCCGTACAGAGGGAGGATCTCGACGAGCAGTACTTC
>-|TRBV6-6|TRBJ2-3|-
CASSFTGLPGTDTQYF
TGTGCCAGCAGTTTCACCGGTCTCCCCGGGACAGATACGCAGTATTTT
>-|TRBV7-8|TRBJ1-4|once
CASSLGRGGEKLFF
TGTGCCAGCAGCTTAGGTCGAGGCGGTGAAAAACTGTTTTTT
>-|TRBV7-9|TRBJ2-7|-
CASRRGSSYEQYF
TGTGCCAGCAGGCGGGGAAGCTCCTACGAGCAGTACTTC
>TRBD2|TRBV27|TRBJ2-5|few
CASSFLAGRLETQYF
TGTGCCAGCAGTTTCCTAGCGGGTCGCTTGGAGACCCAGTACTTC
>-|TRBV27|TRBJ1-2|once
CASSLGGRPGGGYTF
TGTGCCAGCAGCCTAGGGGGACGGCCGGGGGGGGGCTACACCTTC
>-|TRBV7-6|TRBJ2-1|few
CASSLEADNNEQFF
TGTGCCAGCAGCTTAGAGGCAGATAACAATGAGCAGTTCTTC
>-|TRBV4-1|TRBJ2-3|-
CASSHPGADTQYF
TGCGCCAGCAGCCACCCCGGGGCGGATACGCAGTATTTT
>TRBD1|TRBV7-8|TRBJ1-2|-
CASSPGQGTYGYTF
TGTGCCAGCAGCCCGGGACAGGGAACCTATGGCTACACCTTC
>-|TRBV4-2|TRBJ2-2|-
CASSQATGNTGELFF
TGTGCCAGCAGCCAAGCGACAGGGAACACCGGGGAGCTGTTTTTT
>TRBD1|TRBV4-1|TRBJ1-2|-
CASSQAVGQSSDGYTF
TGCGCCAGCAGCCAAGCCGTGGGACAGTCTTCGGATGGCTACACCTTC
>TRBD1|TRBV28|TRBJ1-2|-
CASSLSTGGYYGYTF
TGTGCCAGCAGCCTATCGACAGGGGGATACTATGGCTACACCTTC
>-|TRBV6-1|TRBJ1-5|-
CASSEGPYSNQPQHF
TGTGCCAGCAGTGAGGGGCCTTATAGCAATCAGCCCCAGCATTTT
>-|TRBV7-9|TRBJ1-4|-
CASSRVTNEKLFF
TGTGCCAGCAGCAGGGTAACTAATGAAAAACTGTTTTTT
>-|TRBV27|TRBJ1-3|-
CASSLIWGAGNTIYF
TGTGCCAGCAGTTTAATATGGGGCGCTGGAAACACCATATATTTT
>TRBD2|TRBV9|TRBJ2-7|few
CASSGGLAGLSHEQYF
TGTGCCAGCAGCGGAGGACTAGCGGGGCTATCCCACGAGCAGTACTTC
>-|TRBV30|TRBJ2-7|-
CAWSVLDGVYEQYF
TGTGCCTGGAGTGTACTTGACGGGGTCTACGAGCAGTACTTC
>-|TRBV11-2|TRBJ1-3|-
CASSLTPASGNTIYF
TGTGCCAGCAGCTTGACACCAGCCTCTGGAAACACCATATATTTT
>-|TRBV5-5|TRBJ1-1|-
CASSFGPPLEAFF
TGTGCCAGCAGCTTTGGTCCTCCCCTTGAAGCTTTCTTT
>TRBD1|TRBV19|TRBJ2-7|-
CASSRGRQGYEQYF
TGTGCCAGCAGTCGGGGCAGACAGGGTTACGAGCAGTACTTC
>-|TRBV27|TRBJ1-1|-
CASSRGRLNTEAFF
TGTGCCAGTAGTAGAGGGCGCCTGAACACTGAAGCTTTCTTT
>TRBD1|TRBV7-9|TRBJ2-1|hyperexpanded
CASSSPIGQGNRDEQFF
TGTGCCAGCAGCTCCCCCATCGGACAGGGTAACCGGGATGAGCAGTTCTTC
>-|TRBV29-1|TRBJ2-7|-
CSVTGDSYEQYF
TGCAGCGTCACCGGGGACTCCTACGAGCAGTACTTC
>TRBD2|TRBV7-3|TRBJ2-1|-
CASSLIGTSGGAINSYNEQFF
TGTGCCAGCAGCCTCATAGGGACTAGCGGGGGGGCCATTAACTCCTACAATGAGCAGTTCTTC
>-|TRBV28|TRBJ2-1|few
CASSSQGITVDEQFF
TGTGCCAGCAGTTCTCAGGGGATTACTGTAGATGAGCAGTTCTTC
>TRBD1|TRBV27|TRBJ1-5|-
CASSQTSWTGPNQPQHF
TGTGCCAGCAGTCAGACTTCATGGACAGGTCCTAATCAGCCCCAGCATTTT
>-|TRBV19|TRBJ2-2|-
CATSPGTPTGELFF
TGTGCCACCTCCCCCGGGACTCCCACCGGGGAGCTGTTTTTT
>-|TRBV6-1|TRBJ2-6|few
CASSSGDSGANVLTF
TGTGCCAGCAGTTCGGGTGACTCTGGGGCCAACGTCCTGACTTTC
>-|TRBV21-1|TRBJ1-6|-
CASRVGQLNSPLHF
TGTGCCAGCAGGGTGGGACAACTTAATTCACCCCTCCACTTT
>-|TRBV4-3|TRBJ2-1|few
CASSQAQGGEQFF
TGCGCCAGCAGCCAAGCCCAGGGCGGTGAGCAGTTCTTC
>TRBD1|TRBV4-3|TRBJ1-2|-
CASSQDRSPGGYGYTF
TGCGCCAGCAGCCAAGATAGGTCCCCAGGGGGCTATGGCTACACCTTC
>TRBD1|TRBV7-2|TRBJ1-5|-
CASSQTGPYELSNQPQHF
TGTGCCAGCAGCCAGACAGGGCCCTACGAGCTTAGCAATCAGCCCCAGCATTTT